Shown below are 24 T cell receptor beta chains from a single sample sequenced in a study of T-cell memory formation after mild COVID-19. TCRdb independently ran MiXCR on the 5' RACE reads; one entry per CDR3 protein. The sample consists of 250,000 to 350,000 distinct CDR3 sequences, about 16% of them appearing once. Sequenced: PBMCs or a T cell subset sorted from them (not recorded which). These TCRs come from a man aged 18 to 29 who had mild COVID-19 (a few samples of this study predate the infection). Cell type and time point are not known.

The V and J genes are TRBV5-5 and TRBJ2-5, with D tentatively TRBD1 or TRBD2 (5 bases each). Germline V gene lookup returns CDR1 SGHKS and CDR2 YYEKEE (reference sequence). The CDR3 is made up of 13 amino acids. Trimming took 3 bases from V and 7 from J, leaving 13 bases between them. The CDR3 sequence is CASSWDGGGTQYF. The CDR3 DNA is TGTGCCAGCAGCTGGGACGGTGGAGGGACCCAGTACTTC.

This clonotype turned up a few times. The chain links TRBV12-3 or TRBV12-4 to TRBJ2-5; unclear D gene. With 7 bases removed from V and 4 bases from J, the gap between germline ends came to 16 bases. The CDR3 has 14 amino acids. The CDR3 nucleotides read TGTGCCAGCACCCGTGCGCTTACGGGAGAGACCCAGTACTTC. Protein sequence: CASTRALTGETQYF.

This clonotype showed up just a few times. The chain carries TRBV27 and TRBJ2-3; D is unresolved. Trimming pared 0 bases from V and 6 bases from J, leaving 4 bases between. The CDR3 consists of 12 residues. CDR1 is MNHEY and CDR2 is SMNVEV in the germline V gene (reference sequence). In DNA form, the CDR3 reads TGTGCCAGCAGTTTATCAAAGGATACGCAGTATTTT. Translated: CASSLSKDTQYF.

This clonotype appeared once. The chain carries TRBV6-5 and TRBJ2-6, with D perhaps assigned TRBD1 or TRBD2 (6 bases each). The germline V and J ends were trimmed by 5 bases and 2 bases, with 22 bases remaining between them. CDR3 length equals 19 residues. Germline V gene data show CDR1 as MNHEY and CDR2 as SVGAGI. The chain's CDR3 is CASSNPQTHRGAGANVLTF. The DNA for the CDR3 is TGTGCCAGCAGTAACCCCCAGACTCATAGGGGGGCTGGGGCCAACGTCCTGACTTTC.

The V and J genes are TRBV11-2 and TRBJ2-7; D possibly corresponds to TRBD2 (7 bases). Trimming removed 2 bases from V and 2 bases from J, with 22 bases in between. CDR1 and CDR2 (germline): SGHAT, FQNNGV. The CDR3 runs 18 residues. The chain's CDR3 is CASSLSLIAGASAYEQYF. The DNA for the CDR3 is TGTGCCAGCAGCTTATCTTTGATTGCGGGGGCCTCCGCCTACGAGCAGTACTTC.

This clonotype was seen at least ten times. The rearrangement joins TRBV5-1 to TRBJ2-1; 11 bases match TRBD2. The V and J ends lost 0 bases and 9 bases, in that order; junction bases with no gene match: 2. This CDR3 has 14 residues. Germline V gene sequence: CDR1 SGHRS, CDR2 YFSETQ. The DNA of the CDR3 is TGCGCCAGCAGCTTGGCGCTAGCGGGGGGTGAGCAGTTCTTC. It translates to CASSLALAGGEQFF.

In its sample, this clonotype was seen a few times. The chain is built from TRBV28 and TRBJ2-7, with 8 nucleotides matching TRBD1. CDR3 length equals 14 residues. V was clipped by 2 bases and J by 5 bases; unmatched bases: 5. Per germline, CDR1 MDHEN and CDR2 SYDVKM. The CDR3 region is CASSLAGGGNEQYV. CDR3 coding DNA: TGTGCCAGCAGTTTAGCAGGGGGCGGGAACGAGCAGTACGTC.

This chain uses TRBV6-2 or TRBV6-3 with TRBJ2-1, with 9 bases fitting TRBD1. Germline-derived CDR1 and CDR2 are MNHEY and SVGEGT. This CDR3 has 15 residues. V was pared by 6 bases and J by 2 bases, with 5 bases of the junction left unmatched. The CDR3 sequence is CASRRTGVTYNEQFF. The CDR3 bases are TGTGCCAGCAGACGGACAGGGGTCACCTACAATGAGCAGTTCTTC.

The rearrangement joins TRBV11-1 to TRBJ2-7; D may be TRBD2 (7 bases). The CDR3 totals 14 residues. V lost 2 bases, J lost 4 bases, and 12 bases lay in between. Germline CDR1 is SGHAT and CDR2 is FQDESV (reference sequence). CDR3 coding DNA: TGTGCCAGCAGCTTACAGGGGAGGGGGTACGAGCAGTACGTC. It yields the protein CASSLQGRGYEQYV.

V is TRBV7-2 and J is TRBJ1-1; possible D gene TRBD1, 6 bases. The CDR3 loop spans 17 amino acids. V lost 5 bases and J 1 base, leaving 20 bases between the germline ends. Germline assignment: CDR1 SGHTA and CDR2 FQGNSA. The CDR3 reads CASSTPRGLPSNTEAFF. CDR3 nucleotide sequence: TGTGCCAGCAGCACGCCCCGGGGGCTCCCCTCGAACACTGAAGCTTTCTTT.

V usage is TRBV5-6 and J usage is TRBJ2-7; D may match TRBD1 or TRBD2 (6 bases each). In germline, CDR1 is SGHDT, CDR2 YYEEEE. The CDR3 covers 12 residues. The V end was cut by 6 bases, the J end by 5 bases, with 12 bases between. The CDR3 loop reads CASTRRGNEQYF. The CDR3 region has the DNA TGTGCCAGCACACGGAGGGGGAACGAGCAGTACTTC.

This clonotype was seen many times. The CDR3 coding sequence is TGTGCCAGCAGCCGGCCGATCGGGGGGGGATCCACCGGGGAGCTGTTTTTT. It encodes CASSRPIGGGSTGELFF. The rearrangement uses TRBV6-5 and TRBJ2-2; 8 nucleotides line up with TRBD2. The junction had 13 bases not matched to a gene; V was cut back by 6 bases and J by 4 bases. The length of the CDR3 is 17 residues. Looked up from germline, CDR1 is MNHEY and CDR2 is SVGAGI.

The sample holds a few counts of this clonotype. DNA for the CDR3: TGTGCCAGCAGTGCATCCCCCGCCGGGGAGCTGTTTTTT. Encoded protein: CASSASPAGELFF. This chain uses TRBV27 with TRBJ2-2; D uncertain. Germline V gene data show CDR1 as MNHEY and CDR2 as SMNVEV (reference sequence). The length of the CDR3 is 13 residues. V was trimmed by 5 bases and J by 6 bases, leaving 10 bases between them.

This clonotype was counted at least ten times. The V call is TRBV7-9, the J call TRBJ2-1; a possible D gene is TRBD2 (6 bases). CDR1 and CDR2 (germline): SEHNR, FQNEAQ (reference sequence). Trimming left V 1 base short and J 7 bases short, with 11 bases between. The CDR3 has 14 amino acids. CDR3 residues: CASSLVGGWNEQFF. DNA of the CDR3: TGTGCCAGCAGCTTAGTTGGAGGGTGGAATGAGCAGTTCTTC.

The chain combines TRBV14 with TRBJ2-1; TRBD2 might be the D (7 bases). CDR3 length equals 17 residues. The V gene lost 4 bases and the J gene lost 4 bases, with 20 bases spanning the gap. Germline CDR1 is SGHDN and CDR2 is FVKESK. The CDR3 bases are TGTGCCAGCAGCCCCCAGTGGGGGGGGGCTTCGTACAATGAGCAGTTCTTC. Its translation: CASSPQWGGASYNEQFF.

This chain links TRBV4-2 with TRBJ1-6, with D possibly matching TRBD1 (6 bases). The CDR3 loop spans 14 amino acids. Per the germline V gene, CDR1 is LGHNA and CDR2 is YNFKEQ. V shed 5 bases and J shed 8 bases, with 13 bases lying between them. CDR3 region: CASSVQGSDSPLHF. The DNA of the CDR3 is TGTGCCAGCAGCGTACAGGGATCTGATTCACCCCTCCACTTT.

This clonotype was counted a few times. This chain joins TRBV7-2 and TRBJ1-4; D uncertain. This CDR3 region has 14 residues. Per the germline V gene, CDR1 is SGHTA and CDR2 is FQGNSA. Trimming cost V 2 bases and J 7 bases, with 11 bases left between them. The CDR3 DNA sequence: TGTGCCAGCAGCTTATCCCGGGGTGGTGAAAAACTGTTTTTT. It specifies CASSLSRGGEKLFF.

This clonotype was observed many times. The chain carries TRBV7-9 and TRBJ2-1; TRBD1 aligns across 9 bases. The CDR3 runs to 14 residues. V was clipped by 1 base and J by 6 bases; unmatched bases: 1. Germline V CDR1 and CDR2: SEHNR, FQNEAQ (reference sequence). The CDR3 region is CASSLGTGANEQFF. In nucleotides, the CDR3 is TGTGCCAGCAGCTTAGGGACAGGGGCCAATGAGCAGTTCTTC.

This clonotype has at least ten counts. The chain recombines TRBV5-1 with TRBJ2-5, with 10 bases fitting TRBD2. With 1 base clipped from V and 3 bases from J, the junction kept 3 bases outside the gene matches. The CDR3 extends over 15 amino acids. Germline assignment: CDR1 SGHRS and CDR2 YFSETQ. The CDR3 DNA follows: TGCGCCAGCAGCTTGACTACTAGCGGGAAAGAGACCCAGTACTTC. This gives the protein CASSLTTSGKETQYF.

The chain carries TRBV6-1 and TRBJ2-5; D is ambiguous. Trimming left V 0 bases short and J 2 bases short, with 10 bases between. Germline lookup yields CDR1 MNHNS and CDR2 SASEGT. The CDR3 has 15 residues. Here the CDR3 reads CASSEAIGQQETQYF. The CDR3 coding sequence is TGTGCCAGCAGTGAAGCAATCGGGCAGCAAGAGACCCAGTACTTC.

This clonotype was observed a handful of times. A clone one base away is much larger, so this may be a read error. The CDR3 DNA reads TGTGCCAGCAGCGCCCGCACAGATACGCAGTATTTT. It translates to CASSARTDTQYF. This chain links TRBV9 with TRBJ2-3, with unresolved D. V gave up 3 bases and J gave up 1 base, with 3 bases separating them. Looked up from germline, CDR1 is SGDLS and CDR2 is YYNGEE. The length of the CDR3 is 12 residues.

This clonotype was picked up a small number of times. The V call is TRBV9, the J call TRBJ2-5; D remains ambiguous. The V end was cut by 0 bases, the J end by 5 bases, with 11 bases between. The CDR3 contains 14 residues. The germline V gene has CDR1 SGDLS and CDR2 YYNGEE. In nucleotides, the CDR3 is TGTGCCAGCAGCGTAGGACCGCTTGGGGAGACCCAGTACTTC. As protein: CASSVGPLGETQYF.

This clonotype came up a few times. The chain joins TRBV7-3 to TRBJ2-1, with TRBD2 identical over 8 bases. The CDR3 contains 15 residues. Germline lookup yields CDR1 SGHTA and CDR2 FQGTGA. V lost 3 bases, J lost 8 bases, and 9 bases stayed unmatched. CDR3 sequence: CASSLGLVRNDEQFF. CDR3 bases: TGTGCCAGCAGCTTGGGACTAGTGAGGAACGATGAGCAGTTCTTC.

In nucleotides, the CDR3 is TGTGCCAGCAGTGAAAGCAGGGGGCGGTACGAGCAGTACTTC. The encoded protein is CASSESRGRYEQYF. This sequence joins TRBV25-1 and TRBJ2-7, with TRBD1 matching 8 bases. Germline values: CDR1 MGHDK, CDR2 SYGVNS. Trimming took 2 bases from V and 4 from J; bases not matched to a gene: 4. CDR3 length: 14 residues.